A selection of T cell receptor beta chains follows, all from one sample in a study of blood T cell repertoires in COVID-19. Sequencing was performed with immunoSEQ multiplex PCR; in TCRdb, only in-frame clones are kept and a portion is missing. The sample carries a few hundred thousand clones, around 90% recorded once. The sample consisted of peripheral blood. The receptors here all came from a man aged 45-65 years with acute or convalescent COVID-19. CDR3s include the opening cysteine and the closing phenylalanine or tryptophan. D genes are given only for firm matches. For some rows the clone size is stated as once, few or many, or as a class when expanded; others skip it.

v_gene	j_gene	len	d_gene	abundance	CDR3aa	CDR3nt
TRBV15	TRBJ1-2	15	TRBD1	NA	CATSSGGTANYGYTF	TGTGCCACCAGCAGTGGAGGGACAGCTAACTATGGCTACACCTTC
TRBV7-3	TRBJ2-1	17	NA	NA	CASSNPLAESSYNEQFF	TGTGCCAGCAGCAACCCCTTAGCGGAAAGCTCCTACAATGAGCAGTTCTTC
TRBV5-4	TRBJ1-2	14	TRBD1	NA	CASSLVARGIGYTF	TGTGCCAGCAGCTTGGTAGCCAGGGGGATTGGCTACACCTTC
TRBV6-6	TRBJ2-1	15	TRBD1	NA	CASSVGTGFYNEQFF	TGTGCCAGCAGTGTGGGGACAGGATTCTACAATGAGCAGTTCTTC
TRBV25-1	TRBJ1-1	17	NA	NA	CASSEKTFRGEGSEAFF	TGTGCCAGCAGTGAAAAGACCTTCAGGGGAGAGGGCTCTGAAGCTTTCTTT
TRBV7-3	TRBJ1-3	15	NA	NA	CASSFGPSSGNTIYF	TGTGCCAGCAGCTTTGGCCCCAGCTCTGGAAACACCATATATTTT
TRBV7-2	TRBJ1-3	14	NA	NA	CASSSGLSGNTIYF	TGTGCCAGCAGCTCTGGACTCTCTGGAAACACCATATATTTT
TRBV4-1	TRBJ1-1	15	NA	NA	CASSLRSQKNTEAFF	TGCGCCAGCAGCCTTCGCTCACAGAAGAACACTGAAGCTTTCTTT
TRBV29-1	TRBJ2-3	15	NA	few	CSVTGKAPFGDTQYF	TGCAGCGTTACAGGGAAGGCCCCGTTTGGGGATACGCAGTATTTT
TRBV10-1	TRBJ1-2	13	NA	NA	CASSEFGNYGYTF	TGCGCCAGCAGTGAGTTCGGGAACTATGGCTACACCTTC
TRBV5-8	TRBJ1-2	15	NA	NA	CASSSGQRTLYGYTF	TGTGCCAGCAGCTCTGGACAGCGAACTCTCTATGGCTACACCTTC
TRBV24-1	TRBJ1-5	14	NA	once	CATSDPTGFQPQHF	TGTGCCACCAGTGATCCCACAGGCTTTCAGCCCCAGCATTTT
TRBV28	TRBJ2-2	16	NA	NA	CASSSLGRGNTGELFF	TGTGCCAGCAGTTCCCTGGGCAGGGGGAACACCGGGGAGCTGTTTTTT
TRBV24-1	TRBJ2-7	17	TRBD2	NA	CATVDARLGGGTYEQYF	TGTGCCACTGTCGACGCACGTTTAGGCGGGGGAACCTACGAGCAGTACTTC
TRBV7-6	TRBJ1-2	15	NA	NA	CASSPGGRGDYGYTF	TGTGCCAGCAGCCCCGGCGGGAGAGGGGACTATGGCTACACCTTC
TRBV4-1	TRBJ2-7	15	TRBD1	NA	CASSQDPQGRYEQYF	TGCGCCAGCAGCCAAGACCCACAGGGGCGCTACGAGCAGTACTTC
TRBV6-5	TRBJ1-5	14	NA	NA	CASSYGQGNQPQHF	TGTGCCAGCAGTTACGGGCAGGGTAATCAGCCCCAGCATTTT
TRBV5-1	TRBJ2-7	14	TRBD1	NA	CASSLAGGPYEQYF	TGCGCCAGCAGCTTGGCAGGGGGCCCCTACGAGCAGTACTTC
TRBV4-1	TRBJ2-2	17	TRBD1	NA	CASSLQGAGGFTGELFF	TGCGCCAGCAGCCTACAAGGGGCAGGGGGCTTCACCGGGGAGCTGTTTTTT
TRBV15	TRBJ2-2	19	TRBD2	NA	CATSRDLRLAGGLVGELFF	TGTGCCACCAGCAGAGATTTACGACTAGCGGGGGGATTAGTCGGGGAGCTGTTTTTT
TRBV11-2	TRBJ1-2	18	NA	once	CASSLGLFGRPGDYGYTF	TGTGCCAGCAGCTTAGGGCTATTCGGCCGCCCGGGGGACTATGGCTACACCTTC
TRBV24-1	TRBJ1-1	17	TRBD1	NA	CATSDPYRGQGTFEAFF	TGTGCCACCAGTGACCCCTACAGGGGGCAGGGCACCTTTGAAGCTTTCTTT
TRBV25-1	TRBJ2-4	15	NA	NA	CASSESSGAKNIQYF	TGTGCCAGCAGTGAATCCAGTGGAGCCAAAAACATTCAGTACTTC
TRBV9	TRBJ2-2	17	NA	NA	CASSVASRTVNTGELFF	TGTGCCAGCAGCGTAGCTTCCCGGACAGTGAACACCGGGGAGCTGTTTTTT
TRBV19	TRBJ1-4	15	NA	NA	CASRPGGVSDEKLFF	TGTGCCAGTAGGCCCGGGGGGGTCTCGGATGAAAAACTGTTTTTT
TRBV7-9	TRBJ2-3	13	NA	NA	CASSNPSSDTQYF	TGTGCCAGCAGCAACCCTAGTTCGGATACGCAGTATTTT
TRBV5-1	TRBJ2-7	14	TRBD1	NA	CASSLIQGAYEQYF	TGCGCCAGCAGCTTAATTCAGGGGGCCTACGAGCAGTACTTC
TRBV19	TRBJ2-5	16	NA	NA	CASAPSLRDYQETQYF	TGTGCCAGTGCCCCCAGTCTCCGGGACTACCAAGAGACCCAGTACTTC